This paragraph covers one T cell receptor beta chain sequence. As yet, its antigen is unknown. Researchers partitioned CD4+ cells into CD45RA+ naive and CD45RA-negative memory subsets. These data come from a study of shared clonotypes between healthy human individuals. Whole-study results and caveats: Owing to a small donor count, the genetic and exposure-history diversity represented was limited.

This CDR3 has 14 amino acids. The germline V gene encodes CDR1 MDHEN and CDR2 SYDVKM. V shed 7 bases and J 7 bases; nucleotides not matched to a gene: 8. The authors loaded about 200 ng DNA, 30,000 to 35,000 T cell genomes, into sorted-subset replicate PCRs. Assay used: immunoSEQ multiplex PCR; TCRdb lists only in-frame clones, some missing. The table lists roughly 500,000 clones, about 96% of them singletons. The TCR originated in a woman aged 30 to 39 in good health. Sequences were obtained from naive CD4+ T cells sorted from blood. Subset defined: CD45RA+ positively selected. The chain links TRBV28 to TRBJ2-3; TRBD1 matches at 10 bases. CDR3 in amino acids: CASIRGQGTNTQYF. The CDR3, as DNA: TGTGCCAGCATTCGGGGACAGGGGACAAATACGCAGTATTTT.